This TCR beta chain originates from a study of CD8+ T cells in alopecia areata listed by TCRdb under 2018. Describing the broader study: The treated patients took part in an open-label pilot trial in which moderate-to-severe alopecia areata was treated with oral tofacitinib at 5 to 10 mg twice daily. Patients stayed on tofacitinib for 6 to 18 months and then had 6 months of follow-up off drug so that delayed response and recurrence could be assessed. On the human side, TCRbeta sequencing was run on scalp tissue and on sorted CD4+ and CD8+ peripheral blood T cells from healthy controls and from alopecia areata patients with either patchy or totalis/universalis disease. Biopsies were taken from tofacitinib-treated patients at baseline and at 4 and 24 weeks of treatment, and a later scalp biopsy was taken in several of the tofacitinib-treated patients. Scalp clonality was compared among normal scalp (n=4), patchy alopecia areata scalp (n=8), and alopecia totalis/universalis scalp (n=8). High-throughput TCRbeta sequencing was used to examine T cell clonal expansion in alopecia areata in both the C3H/HeJ mouse model and human patients. TCRbeta CDR3 regions were amplified by immunoSEQ multiplex PCR using 35 Vbeta forward and 13 Jbeta reverse primers. RNA was obtained with the PAXgene miRNA kit for fixed scalp, the miRNeasy kit for PBMCs, and the RNeasy kit for mouse skin. Here is what the overall study found, with its caveats: Shared TCR sequences between patients were less evident than in mice, which may be partly attributable to HLA diversity in the patient population. Unlike mouse skin, which is dominated by gammadelta T cells, normal human skin has resident alphabeta T cells that are also sequenced, and this complicates analysis of the scalp TCR repertoire. Compared with normal scalp, lesional scalp, particularly in alopecia totalis/universalis, had higher clonality and more expanded CD8+ clones, which suggests antigenic drive.

The library was prepared using the immunoSEQ multiplex PCR assay. RNA was extracted from all samples and reverse transcribed into cDNA as template for TCR sequencing. First-strand cDNA was synthesized with SuperScript III using a 2:1 mix of oligo-dT and random hexamers. A synthetic immune receptor repertoire was used to assess amplification bias, and residual bias was removed computationally. The original pipeline was this. Raw reads were preprocessed to remove errors, and CDR3 was defined by IMGT conventions from the conserved cysteine to phenylalanine. Clonality was computed as 1 minus the Shannon entropy, with the entropy normalized by log2 of the number of productive unique TCRs. Whether each scalp clone was CD4 or CD8 was inferred by checking scalp TCRbeta sequences against the CD4 and CD8 repertoires from sorted blood. This is the immuneACCESS table as TCRdb keeps it, with only in-frame sequences that have V and J called. A part of the clones is gone; compared with another copy, unresolved V genes explain less than half, and the rest is unexplained. V, J and clone size were drawn from that table, and D and trimming were deduced from the DNA. Counted in this sample were some 180,000 clones; 50% to 70% of them appeared once. The ten largest clones take up under 2% of the sample.

According to the germline V gene (reference sequence), CDR1 reads SEHNR and CDR2 reads FQNEAQ. CDR3 length: 14 amino acids, cysteine to phenylalanine. The entry retains the CDR3 DNA only, 42 bases that are in frame from base 1. V is cut back by 6 bases and J by 8 bases, with 5 bases in the junction unmatched. This sample's time point label indicates: baseline before oral tofacitinib. Peripheral blood and lesional scalp punch biopsies were obtained from patients with alopecia areata. PBMCs were separated by density centrifugation and stained for CD3, CD4 and CD8, after which CD4+ and CD8+ T cells were sorted on a FACSAria. On this clone: This receptor's antigen is unknown. One base away there is no much larger clone; base qualities are not given.

This clonotype was sampled from a human donor with alopecia areata. This specimen consisted of CD4+ T cells sorted from blood, obtained at week 0. The chain couples TRBV7-9 to TRBJ2-1, with 12 middle bases fitting TRBD2. The DNA sequence follows: TGTGCCAGCAGTCGGACTAGCGGGGAGGATGAGCAGTTCTTC. This gives the protein CASSRTSGEDEQFF.